The 8 T cell receptor beta chains presented below share a single source sample, sequenced in a study of shared clonotypes between healthy human individuals (dated by TCRdb to about 2020). The method behind the library was the immunoSEQ multiplex PCR assay. TCRdb limited this immuneACCESS table to in-frame rearrangements with V and J called. A share of clones is missing; checked studies link under half to unresolved V genes, and the rest is unexplained. Here the sample has around 500,000 clones; over 65% occur a single time. Over 10% of the sample belongs to the ten largest clones. Sequencing was done on a sample of PBMCs. Receptor source: a middle-aged woman in good health. Some clones in this sample may be carry-over from other donors' samples.

This clone was observed a single time. V usage is TRBV5-1 and J usage is TRBJ1-1; 7 bases map to TRBD1. After removal of 4 bases from V and 2 bases from J, the junction contained 5 bases not matched to a gene. Germline CDR1 and CDR2: SGHRS and YFSETQ. This CDR3 is 14 amino acids long. In nucleotides, the CDR3 is TGCGCCAGCAGCACGGGACAGCCCAACACTGAAGCTTTCTTT. Protein sequence: CASSTGQPNTEAFF.

This chain joins TRBV12-5 and TRBJ1-2; D might be TRBD1 (5 bases). Germline lookup yields CDR1 LGHNT and CDR2 FRNRAP. Trimming removed 0 bases from V and 4 bases from J, with 24 bases in between. The length of the CDR3 is 19 residues. CDR3 coding DNA: TGTGCTAGTGGTTTGGTACGGTGGGGCTTGGGTAGTCGAGCCTATGGCTACACCTTC. This gives the protein CASGLVRWGLGSRAYGYTF. Together with reference TRBV12-5 and TRBJ1-2, the CDR3 gives the full variable domain: DARVTQTPRHKVTEMGQEVTMRCQPILGHNTVFWYRQTMMQGLELLAYFRNRAPLDDSGMPKDRFSAEMPDATLATLKIQPSEPRDSAVYFCASGLVRWGLGSRAYGYTFGSGTRLTVV.

The rearrangement links TRBV30 to TRBJ2-7, with TRBD2 matching 7 bases. Trimming at V came to 2 bases and at J to 6 bases, leaving 7 bases not matched to a gene. Germline V CDR1 and CDR2: GTSNPN, SVGIG (reference sequence). This CDR3 contains 13 residues. CDR3 region: CAWSMRELREQYF. DNA of the CDR3: TGTGCCTGGAGTATGCGGGAGCTTCGCGAGCAGTACTTC.

The V and J genes are TRBV5-1 and TRBJ2-6, with 9 positions matching TRBD1. CDR3 length: 21 residues. J gave up 0 bases and V 2 bases, and 15 bases lay outside the gene matches. Germline CDR1 and CDR2: SGHRS and YFSETQ. The CDR3 region has the DNA TGCGCCAGCAGCTTTTACCCGGGACAGGGTGGTAAAGGCTCTGGGGCCAACGTCCTGACTTTC. The encoded protein is CASSFYPGQGGKGSGANVLTF.

The J gene is TRBJ1-3, the V gene TRBV10-3; D is uncertain. Germline V gene data show CDR1 as ENHRY and CDR2 as SYGVKD. The V end lost 9 bases, the J end lost 4 bases, and 10 bases lay between the germline ends. The CDR3 totals 12 residues. The CDR3 sequence: CAISSSGNTIYF. Here the CDR3 DNA reads TGTGCCATATCTTCCTCGGGAAACACCATATATTTT.

The chain has TRBV7-9 and TRBJ1-1; 7 bases agree with TRBD1. V shed 3 bases, J shed 8 bases, and the junction held 3 bases outside the gene matches. Germline V gene data show CDR1 as SEHNR and CDR2 as FQNEAQ (reference sequence). The CDR3 is 12 amino acids. CDR3: CASSFTQGEAFF. CDR3 DNA: TGTGCCAGCAGCTTTACACAGGGGGAAGCTTTCTTT.

This clone was recorded many times. The rearrangement uses TRBV5-6 and TRBJ1-4; 9 bases map to TRBD1. Looked up from germline, CDR1 is SGHDT and CDR2 is YYEEEE. Trimming cost V 4 bases and J 7 bases; bases outside gene matches: 8. The CDR3 spans 15 residues. The CDR3, as DNA: TGTGCCAGCAGCACGGACAGGGGAATTCGTGAAAAACTGTTTTTT. Its translation: CASSTDRGIREKLFF. The full variable domain, rest sourced from reference TRBV5-6 and TRBJ1-4, is DAGVTQSPTHLIKTRGQQVTLRCSPKSGHDTVSWYQQALGQGPQFIFQYYEEEERQRGNFPDRFSGHQFPNYSSELNVNALLLGDSALYLCASSTDRGIREKLFFGSGTQLSVL.

The rearrangement uses TRBV5-1 and TRBJ2-6; 8 positions agree with TRBD1. Germline-derived CDR1 and CDR2 are SGHRS and YFSETQ. Trimming at V came to 0 bases and at J to 1 base, leaving 0 bases not matched to a gene. This CDR3 is 16 amino acids long. CDR3 sequence (DNA): TGCGCCAGCAGCTTGGGGGACAGGTCTGGGGCCAACGTCCTGACTTTC. The encoded protein is CASSLGDRSGANVLTF.